A single sample gave rise to the 11 T cell receptor beta chains below, sequenced in a study of early T cells in non-severe SARS-CoV-2 infection. TCRdb passed the 5' RACE reads through MiXCR, listing each CDR3 protein once. The sample records under 70,000 distinct CDR3 sequences, 11% being singletons. The sequenced sample consisted of whole blood. The receptors originated from an adult who was a healthcare worker with PCR-confirmed SARS-CoV-2 infection or an uninfected control (not recorded which).

The chain carries TRBV29-1 and TRBJ1-1; 7 bases fit TRBD1. The CDR3 is 12 amino acids. J was trimmed by 5 bases and V by 6 bases; bases with no gene match: 6. CDR1 and CDR2 (germline): SQVTM, ANQGSEA. CDR3 sequence reads: CSVATGRTEAFF. CDR3 nucleotides: TGCAGCGTGGCGACAGGGAGGACTGAAGCTTTCTTT.

This clonotype showed up many times. The chain uses TRBV6-1 and TRBJ1-5; D may be TRBD1 (5 bases). Germline V lookup: CDR1 MNHNS, CDR2 SASEGT. Trimming stripped 3 bases from V and 0 bases from J, with 12 bases between. The CDR3 is made up of 16 amino acids. CDR3 bases: TGTGCCAGCAGTGAGACAGAAGCTTATAGCAATCAGCCCCAGCATTTT. Amino acid sequence: CASSETEAYSNQPQHF.

This clonotype showed up many times. V gene TRBV20-1 combines with J gene TRBJ2-7; no definite D call. CDR3 size: 14 residues. Trimming removed 0 bases at V and 3 bases at J, with 12 bases between. The germline gives CDR1 DFQATT, CDR2 SNEGSKA (reference sequence). CDR3 residues: CSARDYRRVYEQYF. The CDR3 coding sequence is TGCAGTGCTAGAGATTACCGGCGCGTCTACGAGCAGTACTTC.

This clonotype was seen at least ten times. The chain joins TRBV5-4 to TRBJ1-2; 9 bases are a match to TRBD1. V was clipped by 0 bases and J by 8 bases; unmatched bases: 8. The CDR3 sequence is 15 residues long. Germline-derived CDR1 and CDR2 are SGHNT and YYREEE (reference sequence). This CDR3 is CASSLVGDRVGGYTF. In DNA form, the CDR3 reads TGTGCCAGCAGCTTGGTTGGGGACAGGGTCGGCGGCTACACCTTC. Full variable domain (missing parts from reference TRBV5-4 and TRBJ1-2): ETGVTQSPTHLIKTRGQQVTLRCSSQSGHNTVSWYQQALGQGPQFIFQYYREEENGRGNFPPRFSGLQFPNYSSELNVNALELDDSALYLCASSLVGDRVGGYTFGSGTRLTVV.

This clonotype appeared many times. The rearrangement joins TRBV18 to TRBJ2-5; D tentatively fits TRBD1 or TRBD2 (5 bases each). Trimming took off 3 bases at V and 5 bases at J, with 10 bases between the two ends. The CDR3 loop spans 13 amino acids. The germline gives CDR1 KGHSH, CDR2 LQKENI. CDR3 bases: TGTGCCAGCTCACCCCTAGGGACGGAGACCCAGTACTTC. Translating it yields CASSPLGTETQYF.

The rearrangement uses TRBV20-1 and TRBJ2-1; 8 nucleotides line up with TRBD2. CDR1 and CDR2 (germline): DFQATT, SNEGSKA (reference sequence). The CDR3 sequence is 15 residues long. V was clipped by 0 bases and J by 7 bases; unmatched bases: 8. CDR3 in amino acids: CSARDRERERNEQFF. Written as DNA, the CDR3 is TGCAGTGCTAGAGATCGCGAGCGGGAGAGGAATGAGCAGTTCTTC.

This sequence joins TRBV7-2 and TRBJ2-2; D is uncertain. CDR3 size: 17 residues. Trimming took 0 bases from V and 0 from J, leaving 11 bases between them. Germline CDR1 SGHTA, CDR2 FQGNSA. The CDR3, as DNA: TGTGCCAGCAGCTTAGCGCAAAGGGCCACGAACACCGGGGAGCTGTTTTTT. Translating it yields CASSLAQRATNTGELFF.

This clonotype was seen at least ten times. The chain carries TRBV18 and TRBJ2-7; D is unresolved. The V gene's germline CDR1 is KGHSH and CDR2 LQKENI. Trimming cost V 0 bases and J 5 bases, with 11 bases left between them. The CDR3 is made up of 14 amino acids. The CDR3 DNA reads TGTGCCAGCTCACCACCCGGACGCCGCCACGAGCAGTACTTC. It yields the protein CASSPPGRRHEQYF.

This clonotype was observed many times. J is TRBJ1-5 and V is TRBV7-9; 7 bases agree with TRBD1. Germline V gene lookup returns CDR1 SEHNR and CDR2 FQNEAQ (reference sequence). This CDR3 is built from 17 residues. V lost 3 bases and J lost 1; bases outside the gene matches: 9. The CDR3 region has the DNA TGTGCCAGCAGCTTTGGGGACAGTCCGGGGAGCAATCAGCCCCAGCATTTT. Translation: CASSFGDSPGSNQPQHF.

This clonotype has only a few counts. V usage is TRBV4-2 and J usage is TRBJ1-1, with D unresolved. The CDR3 is made up of 18 amino acids. Trimming took 3 bases from V and 1 from J, leaving 21 bases between them. Looked up from germline, CDR1 is LGHNA and CDR2 is YNFKEQ. This chain's CDR3 is CASSHRKGAEGWNTEAFF. CDR3 DNA sequence: TGTGCCAGCAGCCATCGTAAGGGTGCTGAGGGATGGAACACTGAAGCTTTCTTT.

This clonotype was counted at least ten times. This chain links TRBV7-9 with TRBJ1-1; D gene unclear. The V gene lost 3 bases and the J gene lost 8 bases, with 13 bases spanning the gap. The CDR3 is made up of 13 amino acids. Per germline, CDR1 SEHNR and CDR2 FQNEAQ (reference sequence). The CDR3 DNA sequence: TGTGCCAGCAGCTTGTTCGAGGACGGCGAAGCTTTCTTT. Its translation is CASSLFEDGEAFF.